Following are 25 T cell receptor beta chains from one sample sequenced in a study of regulatory T cells in long-lasting Graves disease. Libraries of TCR beta came from iRepertoire HTBI primers plus Arm-PCR of CDR3 regions. Using its own MiXCR run on the multiplex PCR reads, TCRdb lists one record per CDR3 protein. The profile shows about 450,000 distinct CDR3 sequences, 20% to 25% of them singletons. As to time point: persistent/refractory GD, antithyroid drugs over 5 years with positive TRAb. Extracted PBMC RNA gave rise to the TCR library. This specimen was peripheral blood mononuclear cells (PBMCs), taken when the disease was refractory, from a patient treated with antithyroid drugs. These TCRs come from a female donor with Graves disease.

This clonotype was recorded once. This chain connects TRBV5-1 to TRBJ2-7, with 9 bases identical to TRBD1. The V gene's germline CDR1 is SGHRS and CDR2 YFSETQ. Losses at the gene ends were 4 bases for V and 3 bases for J; bases not matched to a gene: 8. This CDR3 spans 15 amino acids. This chain's CDR3 is CASSVGQGSNYEQYF. The CDR3, as DNA: TGCGCCAGCAGCGTGGGACAGGGCTCGAACTACGAGCAGTACTTC.

This rearrangement joins TRBV19 to TRBJ1-1; 10 bases match TRBD1. The CDR3 covers 15 residues. Germline V gene lookup returns CDR1 LNHDA and CDR2 SQIVND (reference sequence). V dropped 7 bases and J dropped 4; count of bases not matched to a gene: 9. CDR3 sequence reads: CASKGQGGVGTEAFF. The CDR3 coding sequence is TGTGCCAGTAAAGGACAGGGGGGGGTTGGCACTGAAGCTTTCTTT.

This clonotype was picked up many times. The V and J genes are TRBV2 and TRBJ2-7; 8 bases map to TRBD1. The CDR3 loop spans 15 amino acids. Germline CDR1 and CDR2: SNHLY and FYNNEI. The J segment lost 1 base and the V segment lost 6 bases, leaving 8 bases of the junction unmatched. The CDR3 sequence: CASRPDRGGSYEQYF. CDR3 in DNA: TGTGCCAGCAGACCAGACAGGGGCGGGTCCTACGAGCAGTACTTC.

The chain recombines TRBV25-1 with TRBJ2-3; D gene ambiguous. The CDR3 length is 16 residues. Per the germline V gene, CDR1 is MGHDK and CDR2 is SYGVNS. Trimming took 3 bases from V and 5 from J, leaving 18 bases between them. The DNA of the CDR3 is TGTGCCAGCAGTGATGTTCAGACCGGTCCCGGAGATACGCAGTATTTT. Translating gives CASSDVQTGPGDTQYF.

The V and J genes are TRBV28 and TRBJ2-1; D is possibly TRBD1 (5 bases). This CDR3 is built from 13 residues. Germline V CDR1 and CDR2: MDHEN, SYDVKM. V was trimmed by 6 bases and J by 6 bases, leaving 12 bases between them. Here the CDR3 reads CASRDNYGNEQFF. DNA for the CDR3: TGTGCCAGCAGGGACAACTATGGCAATGAGCAGTTCTTC.

The genes are TRBV29-1 and TRBJ1-5; 7 positions agree with TRBD1. This CDR3 has 15 amino acids. V lost 4 bases to trimming and J lost 1 base; unmatched junction nucleotides: 7. CDR1 SQVTM and CDR2 ANQGSEA come from the germline V gene. The CDR3 region is CSVAGGLGSNQPQHF. The CDR3 DNA sequence: TGCAGCGTTGCAGGGGGGCTGGGGAGCAATCAGCCCCAGCATTTT.

The rearrangement joins TRBV7-2 to TRBJ1-2, with TRBD1 matching over 12 bases. V gave up 4 bases and J gave up 5 bases; unmatched junction bases: 8. CDR1 SGHTA and CDR2 FQGNSA come from the germline V gene. The CDR3 length is 16 residues. CDR3: CASSSPGTGGWYGYTF. CDR3 nucleotides: TGTGCCAGCAGCTCCCCCGGGACAGGGGGCTGGTATGGCTACACCTTC.

This clonotype was counted between two and nine times. The chain is built from TRBV3-1 and TRBJ1-2; D not certain. The length of the CDR3 is 15 residues. Germline loops: CDR1 LGHDT, CDR2 YNNKEL (reference sequence). V was pared by 0 bases and J by 3 bases, with 11 bases between. The CDR3 loop reads CASSQDIEGYYGYTF. The CDR3 nucleotides read TGTGCCAGCAGCCAAGATATTGAGGGATACTATGGCTACACCTTC.

This clonotype has a handful of counts. The genes are TRBV13 and TRBJ2-7; 8 bases map to TRBD1. The junction had 5 bases not matched to a gene; V was cut back by 6 bases and J by 4 bases. Germline V gene sequence: CDR1 PRHDT, CDR2 FYEKMQ (reference sequence). The CDR3 covers 13 residues. CDR3 residues: CASRAGTGYEQYF. The CDR3 bases are TGTGCCAGCAGGGCCGGGACAGGATACGAGCAGTACTTC.

The CDR3 sequence: CASSLDGRTYTGELFF. The CDR3 coding sequence is TGTGCCAGCAGCTTAGACGGACGGACTTACACCGGGGAGCTGTTTTTT. The J gene is TRBJ2-2, the V gene TRBV11-2; TRBD2 might be the D (5 bases). CDR1 is SGHAT and CDR2 is FQNNGV in the germline V gene. V was trimmed by 0 bases and J by 3 bases, leaving 11 bases between them. This CDR3 has 16 residues.

This clonotype was observed many times. The rearrangement joins TRBV5-1 to TRBJ2-1; D is unresolved. The CDR3 covers 13 residues. V lost 5 bases, J lost 4 bases, and 10 bases lay in between. The V gene's germline CDR1 is SGHRS and CDR2 YFSETQ. As DNA, the CDR3 is TGCGCCAGCAGAAACGACGGGTACAATGAGCAGTTCTTC. The encoded protein is CASRNDGYNEQFF.

The chain links TRBV30 to TRBJ2-2; D uncertain. The CDR3 has 15 amino acids. The ends were cut back, 0 bases at V and 4 bases at J, with 12 bases in the middle. The V gene's germline CDR1 is GTSNPN and CDR2 SVGIG (reference sequence). The CDR3 bases are TGTGCCTGGAGTGTAGTTTTGGGTCTCACCGGGGAGCTGTTTTTT. It codes for CAWSVVLGLTGELFF.

This clonotype was picked up many times. This chain uses TRBV7-2 with TRBJ2-5; D is unclear. The length of the CDR3 is 15 residues. V was pared by 1 base and J by 2 bases, with 11 bases between. CDR1 and CDR2 from the germline V gene are SGHTA and FQGNSA. The chain's CDR3 is CASSLVPNLQETQYF. The CDR3 coding sequence is TGTGCCAGCAGCTTAGTTCCTAACCTGCAAGAGACCCAGTACTTC. The variable domain in full, completed from reference TRBV7-2 and TRBJ2-5, reads GAGVSQSPSNKVTEKGKDVELRCDPISGHTALYWYRQSLGQGLEFLIYFQGNSAPDKSGLPSDRFSAERTGGSVSTLTIQRTQQEDSAVYLCASSLVPNLQETQYFGPGTRLLVL.

The table lists this clonotype with many counts. This chain links TRBV28 with TRBJ1-2, with a weak D call TRBD1 (5 bases). The V gene's germline CDR1 is MDHEN and CDR2 SYDVKM. Trimming stripped 3 bases from V and 4 bases from J, with 12 bases between. The CDR3 is made up of 14 amino acids. The CDR3 DNA is TGTGCCAGCAGTTTTCAGGGAGGAATCTATGGCTACACCTTC. Translating it yields CASSFQGGIYGYTF.

With regard to this clonotype: A much bigger clone sits one base away, suggesting this may be a read error. This chain joins TRBV15 and TRBJ1-1, with D perhaps TRBD1 (5 bases). CDR1 is LNHNV and CDR2 is YYDKDF in the germline V gene (reference sequence). The germline V and J ends were trimmed by 5 bases and 0 bases, with 13 bases remaining between them. There are 15 residues in the CDR3. CDR3 residues: CATSESGWMNTEAFF. DNA for the CDR3: TGTGCCACCAGCGAGTCAGGGTGGATGAACACTGAAGCTTTCTTT. Full variable domain (remainder filled in from reference TRBV15 and TRBJ1-1): DAMVIQNPRYQVTQFGKPVTLSCSQTLNHNVMYWYQQKSSQAPKLLFHYYDKDFNNEADTPDNFQSRRPNTSFCFLDIRSPGLGDTAMYLCATSESGWMNTEAFFGQGTRLTVV.

A few counts support this clonotype. The chain recombines TRBV5-1 with TRBJ2-3, with 10 bases identical to TRBD2. After removal of 3 bases from V and 3 bases from J, the junction contained 10 bases not matched to a gene. Per germline, CDR1 SGHRS and CDR2 YFSETQ. The CDR3 loop spans 17 amino acids. This CDR3 reads CASSWAVAGGLTDTQYF. For the CDR3, the DNA is TGCGCCAGCAGCTGGGCGGTAGCGGGAGGCTTGACAGATACGCAGTATTTT.

The genes are TRBV25-1 and TRBJ1-2; 7 nucleotides align to TRBD1. The CDR3 has 12 amino acids. Germline trimming cut 6 bases from V and 6 bases from J; bases unmatched to any gene: 4. Germline CDR1 and CDR2: MGHDK and SYGVNS. CDR3 sequence (DNA): TGTGCCAGCAGCAACAGGGGAGATGGCTACACCTTC. Translating it yields CASSNRGDGYTF.

This chain connects TRBV5-1 to TRBJ2-7; D gene ambiguous. The CDR3 length is 15 residues. The germline V and J ends were trimmed by 0 bases and 1 base, with 11 bases remaining between them. Germline-derived CDR1 and CDR2 are SGHRS and YFSETQ. CDR3 sequence reads: CASSLGIGYSYEQYF. In nucleotides, the CDR3 is TGCGCCAGCAGCTTGGGTATCGGTTATTCCTACGAGCAGTACTTC. Using reference TRBV5-1 and TRBJ2-7 for the parts outside the CDR3, the full variable domain is KAGVTQTPRYLIKTRGQQVTLSCSPISGHRSVSWYQQTPGQGLQFLFEYFSETQRNKGNFPGRFSGRQFSNSRSEMNVSTLELGDSALYLCASSLGIGYSYEQYFGPGTRLTVT.

This chain connects TRBV20-1 to TRBJ2-4; D may be TRBD1 (6 bases). CDR1 is DFQATT, CDR2 SNEGSKA, per germline (reference sequence). V gave up 6 bases and J gave up 8 bases, with 20 bases separating them. The CDR3 has 14 residues. CDR3 sequence: CSAQTNTGWDIQYF. In DNA, the CDR3 is TGCAGTGCACAGACTAATACAGGGTGGGACATTCAGTACTTC.

This clonotype has a handful of counts. The V call is TRBV5-1, the J call TRBJ2-2; D gene ambiguous. Trimming removed 1 base from V and 7 bases from J, with 14 bases in between. CDR1 and CDR2 from the germline V gene are SGHRS and YFSETQ. The CDR3 has 15 amino acids. This CDR3 is CASSLIPTDGGELFF. The CDR3 nucleotides read TGCGCCAGCAGCTTGATCCCGACTGATGGCGGGGAGCTGTTTTTT.

This clonotype turned up a few times. This CDR3 is CATSDPRTYEQYF. CDR3 bases: TGTGCCACCAGTGATCCACGGACCTACGAGCAGTACTTC. The chain couples TRBV24-1 to TRBJ2-7, with D hard to call. This CDR3 spans 13 amino acids. Trimming removed 3 bases at V and 2 bases at J, with 7 bases between. In germline, CDR1 is KGHDR, CDR2 SFDVKD.

The chain joins TRBV7-3 to TRBJ2-2; no firm D call. The germline V gene encodes CDR1 SGHTA and CDR2 FQGTGA. The CDR3 totals 15 residues. V was trimmed by 0 bases and J by 4 bases, leaving 9 bases between them. CDR3 region: CASSLTASTTGELFF. The CDR3 coding sequence is TGTGCCAGCAGCTTAACGGCGAGTACCACCGGGGAGCTGTTTTTT. Combining the CDR3 with reference TRBV7-3 and TRBJ2-2 gives the whole variable domain GAGVSQTPSNKVTEKGKYVELRCDPISGHTALYWYRQSLGQGPEFLIYFQGTGAADDSGLPNDRFFAVRPEGSVSTLKIQRTERGDSAVYLCASSLTASTTGELFFGEGSRLTVL.

This clonotype was detected many times. CDR3 DNA sequence: TGTGCCAGCAGCTCCGGGACCTACGAGCAGTACTTC. Translated: CASSSGTYEQYF. The chain uses TRBV7-9 and TRBJ2-7, with D perhaps TRBD2 (5 bases). The CDR3 is 12 residues long. The V end was cut by 4 bases, the J end by 2 bases, with 6 bases between. CDR1 and CDR2 from the germline V gene are SEHNR and FQNEAQ (reference sequence). Using reference TRBV7-9 and TRBJ2-7 for the parts outside the CDR3, the full variable domain is DTGVSQNPRHKITKRGQNVTFRCDPISEHNRLYWYRQTLGQGPEFLTYFQNEAQLEKSRLLSDRFSAERPKGSFSTLEIQRTEQGDSAMYLCASSSGTYEQYFGPGTRLTVT.

V and J are TRBV7-9 and TRBJ2-7; no definite D call. V dropped 3 bases and J dropped 3 bases, with 27 bases sitting between them. The germline gives CDR1 SEHNR, CDR2 FQNEAQ (reference sequence). The CDR3 has 19 amino acids. In nucleotides, the CDR3 is TGTGCCAGCAGCTTCATTAGCCAGTTCTCTGCCCCTGTTATCTACGAGCAGTACTTC. It yields the protein CASSFISQFSAPVIYEQYF.

This clonotype was counted ten times or more. The rearrangement links TRBV2 to TRBJ2-7; 10 nucleotides align to TRBD1. V gave up 6 bases and J gave up 3 bases; unmatched junction bases: 11. Germline CDR1 reads SNHLY; CDR2 reads FYNNEI. There are 16 residues in the CDR3. CDR3 coding DNA: TGTGCCAGCAGCGAATATGACAGGGGGCGCGGCTACGAGCAGTACTTC. As protein: CASSEYDRGRGYEQYF.